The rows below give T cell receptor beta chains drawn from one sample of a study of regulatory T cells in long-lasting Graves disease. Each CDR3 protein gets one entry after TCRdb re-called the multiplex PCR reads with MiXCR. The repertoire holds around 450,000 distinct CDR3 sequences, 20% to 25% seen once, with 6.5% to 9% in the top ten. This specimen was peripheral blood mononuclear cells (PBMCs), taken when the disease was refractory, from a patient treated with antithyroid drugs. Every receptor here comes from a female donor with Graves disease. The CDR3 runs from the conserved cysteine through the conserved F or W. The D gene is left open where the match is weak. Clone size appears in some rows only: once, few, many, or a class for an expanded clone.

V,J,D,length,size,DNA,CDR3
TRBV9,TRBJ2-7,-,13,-,TGTGCCAGCAGCGCCGATCTTGCCCACGAGCAGTACTTC,CASSADLAHEQYF
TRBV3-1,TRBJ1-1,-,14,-,TGTGCCAGCAGCTATAGGACAGCGGACACTGAAGCTTTCTTT,CASSYRTADTEAFF
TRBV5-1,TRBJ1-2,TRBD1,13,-,TGCGCCGGCAGCTTCGACAGGGGCTATGGCTACACCTTC,CAGSFDRGYGYTF
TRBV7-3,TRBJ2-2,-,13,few,TGTGCCAGCAGCTTCATTTACACCGGGGAGCTGTTTTTT,CASSFIYTGELFF
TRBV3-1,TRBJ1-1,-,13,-,TGTGCCAGCAGCTTGAGGTCCGGGCCGGGAGCTTTCTTT,CASSLRSGPGAFF
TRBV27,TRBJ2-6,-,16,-,TGTGCCAGCAGCCCAAATCAGGGCTCTGGGGCCAACGTCCTGACTTTC,CASSPNQGSGANVLTF
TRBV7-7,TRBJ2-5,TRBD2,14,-,TGTGCTAGCAGCTTAGCGGGAGAGGAGGGGACCCAGTACTTC,CASSLAGEEGTQYF
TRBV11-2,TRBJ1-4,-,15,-,TGTGCCAGCAGCTTAGAAGGGCCGCCGTCCAACAAACTGTTTTTT,CASSLEGPPSNKLFF
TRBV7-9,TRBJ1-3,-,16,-,TGTGCCAGCAGCTTAGAGAACGGTTTATCTGGAAACACCATATATTTT,CASSLENGLSGNTIYF
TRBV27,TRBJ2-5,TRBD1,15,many,TGTGCCAGCCATCCCGGGACAGGGATCGTGGAGACCCAGTACTTC,CASHPGTGIVETQYF
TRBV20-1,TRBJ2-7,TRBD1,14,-,TGCAGTGCTTTGGGACAGGGTAATTCCTACGAGCAGCACTTC,CSALGQGNSYEQHF
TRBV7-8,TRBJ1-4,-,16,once,TGTGCCAGCAGCTTGGACAGACCCGCAACTAATGAAAAACTGTTTTTT,CASSLDRPATNEKLFF
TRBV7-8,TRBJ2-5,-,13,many,TGTGCCAGCAGCTTATGGTTTCAAGAGACCCAGTACTTC,CASSLWFQETQYF
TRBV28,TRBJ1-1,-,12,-,TGTGCCAGCAGTTTCCAGAAGCCTGAAGCTTTCTTT,CASSFQKPEAFF
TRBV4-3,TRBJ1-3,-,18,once,TGCGCCAGCAGCCAAGATTGGGGAGTAACAGGGCCTGGAAACACCATATATTTC,CASSQDWGVTGPGNTIYF
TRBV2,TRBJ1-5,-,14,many,TGTGCCAGCAGTGATTCACCCAGCAATCAGCCCCAGCATTTT,CASSDSPSNQPQHF
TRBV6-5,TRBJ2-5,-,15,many,TGTGCCAGCAGTTACTCTAGCGTAGACGAAGAGACCCAGTACTTC,CASSYSSVDEETQYF
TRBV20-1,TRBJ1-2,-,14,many,TGCAGTGCTAGATCTCCCCTCGGACGTTATGGCTACACCTTC,CSARSPLGRYGYTF
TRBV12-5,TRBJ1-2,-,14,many,TGTGCTAGTGGTTTGGCAGGGGCTAACTATGGCTACACCTTC,CASGLAGANYGYTF
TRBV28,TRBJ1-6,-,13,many,TGTGCCAGCAGTTTAGACCCCCGGTCACCCCTCCACTTT,CASSLDPRSPLHF
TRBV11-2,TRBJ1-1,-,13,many,TGTGCCAGCAGTGGGCCGAGGGTCACTGAAGCTTTCTTT,CASSGPRVTEAFF
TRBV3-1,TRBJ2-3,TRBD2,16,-,TGTGCCAGCAGCCAAGGACCCGGCGGGAGTTCATATACGCAGTATTTT,CASSQGPGGSSYTQYF
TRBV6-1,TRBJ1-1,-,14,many,TGTGCCAGCAGTGAACAAGCGGGGAACACTGAAGCTTTCTTT,CASSEQAGNTEAFF
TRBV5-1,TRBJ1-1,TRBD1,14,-,TGCGCCAGCAGCGGCGGTGACAGGGTTACTGAAGCTTTCTTT,CASSGGDRVTEAFF
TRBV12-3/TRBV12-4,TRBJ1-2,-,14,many,TGTGCCAGCAGTTCCGGACACCTTAACTATGGCTACACCTTC,CASSSGHLNYGYTF
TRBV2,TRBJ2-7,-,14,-,TGTGCCAGCAGTGAAGCAGGGAGTTCCCGCGAGCAGTGCTTC,CASSEAGSSREQCF